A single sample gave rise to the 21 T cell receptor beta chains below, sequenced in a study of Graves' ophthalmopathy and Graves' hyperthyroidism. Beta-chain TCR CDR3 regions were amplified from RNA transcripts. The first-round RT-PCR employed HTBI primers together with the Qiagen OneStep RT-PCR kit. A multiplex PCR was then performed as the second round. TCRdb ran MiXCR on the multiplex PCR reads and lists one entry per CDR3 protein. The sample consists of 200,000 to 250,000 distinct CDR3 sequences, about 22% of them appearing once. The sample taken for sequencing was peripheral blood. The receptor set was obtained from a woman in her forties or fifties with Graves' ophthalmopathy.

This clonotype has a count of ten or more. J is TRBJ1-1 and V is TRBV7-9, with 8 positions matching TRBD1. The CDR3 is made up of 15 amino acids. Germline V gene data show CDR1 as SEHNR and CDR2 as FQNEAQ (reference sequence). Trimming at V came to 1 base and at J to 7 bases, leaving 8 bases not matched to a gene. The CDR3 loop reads CASSLGPDRAIEAFF. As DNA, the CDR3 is TGTGCCAGCAGCTTAGGCCCGGACAGGGCAATTGAAGCTTTCTTT.

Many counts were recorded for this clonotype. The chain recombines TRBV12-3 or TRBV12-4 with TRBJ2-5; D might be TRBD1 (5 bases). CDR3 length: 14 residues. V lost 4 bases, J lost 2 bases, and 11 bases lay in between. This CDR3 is CASSSTVGQETQYF. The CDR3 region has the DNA TGTGCCAGCAGTTCGACAGTGGGGCAAGAGACCCAGTACTTC.

The CDR3 region is CASSLDGGHMNTEAFF. The CDR3 coding sequence is TGCGCCAGCAGCTTGGATGGGGGCCACATGAACACTGAAGCTTTCTTT. The chain employs TRBV5-1 and TRBJ1-1; tentative D call: TRBD1 (6 bases). Germline lookup yields CDR1 SGHRS and CDR2 YFSETQ. This CDR3 region has 16 residues. Between the trimmed V and J ends, which lost 0 bases and 0 bases, there was a span of 12 bases. The whole variable domain, remainder taken from reference TRBV5-1 and TRBJ1-1, is KAGVTQTPRYLIKTRGQQVTLSCSPISGHRSVSWYQQTPGQGLQFLFEYFSETQRNKGNFPGRFSGRQFSNSRSEMNVSTLELGDSALYLCASSLDGGHMNTEAFFGQGTRLTVV.

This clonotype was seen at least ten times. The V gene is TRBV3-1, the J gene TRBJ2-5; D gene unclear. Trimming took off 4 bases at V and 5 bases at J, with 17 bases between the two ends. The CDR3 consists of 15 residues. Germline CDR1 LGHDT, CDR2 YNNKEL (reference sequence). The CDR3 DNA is TGTGCCAGCAGCCCAAGTGGGTCGAAAGGCGAGACCCAGTACTTC. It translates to CASSPSGSKGETQYF.

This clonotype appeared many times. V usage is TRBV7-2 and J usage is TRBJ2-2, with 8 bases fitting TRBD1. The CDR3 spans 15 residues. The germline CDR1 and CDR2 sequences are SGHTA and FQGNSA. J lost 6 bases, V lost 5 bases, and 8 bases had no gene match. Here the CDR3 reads CASSPRGQAAGELFF. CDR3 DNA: TGTGCCAGCAGCCCGAGGGGACAGGCGGCCGGGGAGCTGTTTTTT.

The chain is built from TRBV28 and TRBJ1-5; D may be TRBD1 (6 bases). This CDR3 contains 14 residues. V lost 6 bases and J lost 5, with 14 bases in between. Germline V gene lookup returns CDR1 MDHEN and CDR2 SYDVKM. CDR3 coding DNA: TGTGCCAGCAGCAAGCCGGGACAATATCAGCCCCAGCATTTT. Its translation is CASSKPGQYQPQHF.

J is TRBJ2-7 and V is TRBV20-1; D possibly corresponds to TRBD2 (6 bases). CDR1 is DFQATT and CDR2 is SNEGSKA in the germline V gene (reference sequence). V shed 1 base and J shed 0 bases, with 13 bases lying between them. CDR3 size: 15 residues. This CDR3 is CSARGPSALSYEQYF. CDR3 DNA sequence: TGCAGTGCTAGAGGACCTAGCGCTCTCTCCTACGAGCAGTACTTC.

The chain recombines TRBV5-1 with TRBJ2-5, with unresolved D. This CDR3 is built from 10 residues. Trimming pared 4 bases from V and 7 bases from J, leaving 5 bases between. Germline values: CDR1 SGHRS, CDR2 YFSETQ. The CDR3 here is CASSARTQYF. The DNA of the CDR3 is TGCGCCAGCAGCGCCCGGACCCAGTACTTC.

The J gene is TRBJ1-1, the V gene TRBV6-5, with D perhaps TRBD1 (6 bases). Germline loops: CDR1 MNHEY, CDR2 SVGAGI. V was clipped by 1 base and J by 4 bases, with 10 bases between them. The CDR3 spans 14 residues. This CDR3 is CASSYLQGGTEAFF. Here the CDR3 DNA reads TGTGCCAGCAGTTACTTACAGGGCGGCACTGAAGCTTTCTTT.

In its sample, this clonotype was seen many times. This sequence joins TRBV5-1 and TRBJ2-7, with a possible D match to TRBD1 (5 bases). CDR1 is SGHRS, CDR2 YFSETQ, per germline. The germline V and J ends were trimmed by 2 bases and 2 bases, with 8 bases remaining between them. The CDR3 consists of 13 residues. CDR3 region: CASSFDRPYEQYF. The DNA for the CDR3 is TGCGCCAGCAGCTTCGACAGACCCTACGAGCAGTACTTC. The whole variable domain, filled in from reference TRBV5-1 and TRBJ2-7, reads KAGVTQTPRYLIKTRGQQVTLSCSPISGHRSVSWYQQTPGQGLQFLFEYFSETQRNKGNFPGRFSGRQFSNSRSEMNVSTLELGDSALYLCASSFDRPYEQYFGPGTRLTVT.

The CDR3 loop is CASKKGGMNTEAFF. The CDR3 DNA reads TGTGCCAGCAAGAAGGGGGGGATGAACACTGAAGCTTTCTTT. The V gene is TRBV6-1, the J gene TRBJ1-1; D perhaps matches TRBD1 (6 bases). Germline V lookup: CDR1 MNHNS, CDR2 SASEGT. Trimming shortened V by 7 bases and J by 0 bases, and 12 bases separated the two germline ends. The CDR3 length is 14 residues.

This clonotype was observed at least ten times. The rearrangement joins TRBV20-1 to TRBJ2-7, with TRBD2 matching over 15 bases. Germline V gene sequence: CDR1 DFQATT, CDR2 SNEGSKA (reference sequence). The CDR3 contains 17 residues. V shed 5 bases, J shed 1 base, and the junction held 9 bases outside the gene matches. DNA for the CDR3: TGCAGTGCTCGAACGGGACTAGCGGGAGGCCCTTCCTACGAGCAGTACTTC. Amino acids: CSARTGLAGGPSYEQYF.

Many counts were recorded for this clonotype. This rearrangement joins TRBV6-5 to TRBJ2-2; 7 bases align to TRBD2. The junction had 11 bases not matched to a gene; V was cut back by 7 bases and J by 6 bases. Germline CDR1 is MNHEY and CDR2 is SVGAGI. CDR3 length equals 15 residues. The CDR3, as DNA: TGTGCCAGCACCGAGCGTGGGACTAATCCCGGGGAGCTGTTTTTT. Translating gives CASTERGTNPGELFF.

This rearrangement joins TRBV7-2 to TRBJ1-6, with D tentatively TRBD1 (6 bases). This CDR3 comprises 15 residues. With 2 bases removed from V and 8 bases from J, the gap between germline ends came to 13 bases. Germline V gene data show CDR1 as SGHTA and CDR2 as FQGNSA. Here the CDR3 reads CASSLLASGDSPLHF. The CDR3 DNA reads TGTGCCAGCAGCTTATTGGCTTCAGGGGATTCACCCCTCCACTTT. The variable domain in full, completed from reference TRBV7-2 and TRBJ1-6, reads GAGVSQSPSNKVTEKGKDVELRCDPISGHTALYWYRQSLGQGLEFLIYFQGNSAPDKSGLPSDRFSAERTGGSVSTLTIQRTQQEDSAVYLCASSLLASGDSPLHFGNGTRLTVT.

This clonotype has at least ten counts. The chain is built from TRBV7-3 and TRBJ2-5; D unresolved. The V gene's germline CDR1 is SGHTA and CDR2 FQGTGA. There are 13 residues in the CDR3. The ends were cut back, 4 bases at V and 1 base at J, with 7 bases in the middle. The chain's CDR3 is CASSSGSQETQYF. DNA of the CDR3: TGTGCCAGCAGCTCCGGGTCCCAAGAGACCCAGTACTTC.

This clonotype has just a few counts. As DNA, the CDR3 is TGTGCCAGCTCACCACTCGGACAGAAGAACACTGAAGCTTTCTTT. This encodes CASSPLGQKNTEAFF. V gene TRBV18 combines with J gene TRBJ1-1; D might be TRBD1 (6 bases). This CDR3 is 15 amino acids long. From germline, CDR1 is KGHSH and CDR2 LQKENI. Trimming took off 1 base at V and 1 base at J, with 10 bases between the two ends.

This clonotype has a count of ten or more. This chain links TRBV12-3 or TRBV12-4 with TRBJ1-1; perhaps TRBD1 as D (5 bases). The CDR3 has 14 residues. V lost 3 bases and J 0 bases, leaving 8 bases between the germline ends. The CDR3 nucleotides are TGTGCCAGCAGTTTTGGGGGATTGAACACTGAAGCTTTCTTT. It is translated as CASSFGGLNTEAFF.

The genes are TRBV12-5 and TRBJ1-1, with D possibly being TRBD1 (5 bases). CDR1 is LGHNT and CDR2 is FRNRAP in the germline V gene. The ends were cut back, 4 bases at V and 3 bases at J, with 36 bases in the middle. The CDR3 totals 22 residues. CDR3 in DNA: TGTGCTAGTGGTTGGACAACTATAAGACTTAGACGGCCACTAGGCCACGACACTGAAGCTTTCTTT. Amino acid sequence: CASGWTTIRLRRPLGHDTEAFF.

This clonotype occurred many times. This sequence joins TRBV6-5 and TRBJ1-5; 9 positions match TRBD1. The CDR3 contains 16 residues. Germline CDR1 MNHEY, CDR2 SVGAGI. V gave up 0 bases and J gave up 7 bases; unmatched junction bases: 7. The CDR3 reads CASSYSVQGAGQPQHF. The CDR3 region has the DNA TGTGCCAGCAGTTACTCCGTACAGGGGGCGGGGCAGCCCCAGCATTTT.

CDR3 sequence: CASSPRGQETQYF. For the CDR3, the DNA is TGTGCCAGCTCACCGCGGGGACAAGAGACCCAGTACTTC. This rearrangement joins TRBV18 to TRBJ2-5; tentatively, D is TRBD2 (6 bases). Trimming took 3 bases from V and 2 from J, leaving 7 bases between them. The germline CDR1 and CDR2 sequences are KGHSH and LQKENI. This CDR3 has 13 residues.

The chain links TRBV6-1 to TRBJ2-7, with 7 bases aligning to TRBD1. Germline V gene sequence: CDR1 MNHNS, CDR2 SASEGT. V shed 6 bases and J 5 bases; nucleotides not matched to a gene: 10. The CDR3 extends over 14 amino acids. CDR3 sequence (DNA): TGTGCCAGCAGAATTGACAGGGCGGTCGACGAGCAGTACTTC. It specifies CASRIDRAVDEQYF.